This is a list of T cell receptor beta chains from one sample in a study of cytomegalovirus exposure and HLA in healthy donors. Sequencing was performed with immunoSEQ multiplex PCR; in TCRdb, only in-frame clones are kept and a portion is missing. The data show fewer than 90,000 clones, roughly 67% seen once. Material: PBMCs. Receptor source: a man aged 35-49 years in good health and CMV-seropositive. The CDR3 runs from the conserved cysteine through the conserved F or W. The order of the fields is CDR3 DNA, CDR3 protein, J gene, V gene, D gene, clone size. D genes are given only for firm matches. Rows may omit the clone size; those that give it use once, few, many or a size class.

TGTGCCAGCAACCAGGGGTGGGGCGGCGGCTACACCTTC CASNQGWGGGYTF TRBJ1-2 TRBV19 - -
TGCAGTGCCCGGGAGAGCACTGAAGCTTTCTTT CSARESTEAFF TRBJ1-1 TRBV20-1 - -
TGTGCCAGCAGCTTAGGCTTCAGCTCCTACGAGCAGTACTTC CASSLGFSSYEQYF TRBJ2-7 TRBV11-2 - few
TGTGCCTGGAGCCCTGGAGGGGGCGGCTACACCTTC CAWSPGGGGYTF TRBJ1-2 TRBV30 TRBD1 -
TGTGCCAGCAGCTGGGGACAGGGTTATGGGGCCAACGTCCTGACTTTC CASSWGQGYGANVLTF TRBJ2-6 TRBV28 TRBD1 few
TGTGCCAGCAGAGAGGGCACTGAAGCTTTCTTT CASREGTEAFF TRBJ1-1 TRBV2 - -
TGCGCCAGCAGCCAAGAATCGGGAAACGGGGAGCTGTTTTTT CASSQESGNGELFF TRBJ2-2 TRBV4-3 - -
TGTGCCTGGAGTGTAGAGGGGGCTATAAGGTCTAATGAAAAACTGTTTTTT CAWSVEGAIRSNEKLFF TRBJ1-4 TRBV30 TRBD1 -
TGTGCCAGCAGCTGGGACAGGGCTGTGGGCACTGAAGCTTTCTTT CASSWDRAVGTEAFF TRBJ1-1 TRBV5-4 TRBD1 -
TGCGCCAGCAGCCAAGATCGGGTCTGGACCTACGAGCAGTACTTC CASSQDRVWTYEQYF TRBJ2-7 TRBV4-3 - -
TGTGCCAGCACCCTCTCTGGGGCCAACGTCCTGACTTTC CASTLSGANVLTF TRBJ2-6 TRBV27 - -
TGTGCCAGCAGTCCCACCGGGACAGGTCCAACCTACGAGCAGTACTTC CASSPTGTGPTYEQYF TRBJ2-7 TRBV27 TRBD1 few
TGTGCCAGCAGCTCTGGGAGGAGATCGGAGACCCAGTACTTC CASSSGRRSETQYF TRBJ2-5 TRBV7-2 - -
TGTGCCAGCAGTTTTGAGGACAGGGAGATACGGCACTATGGCTACACCTTC CASSFEDREIRHYGYTF TRBJ1-2 TRBV28 TRBD1 -
TGTGCCAGCAGTGAATATAGCAGACAAGCTTTCTTT CASSEYSRQAFF TRBJ1-1 TRBV25-1 - -
TGTGCCACCAGCAGAGATGGCCCGGGACAGGGGGGAGAGACCCAGTACTTC CATSRDGPGQGGETQYF TRBJ2-5 TRBV15 TRBD1 -
TGTGCCAGTAGCTTAACGGAGGGGCCCCAGCATTTT CASSLTEGPQHF TRBJ1-5 TRBV7-3 - -
TGCGCCAGCAGCTTGGGTTCGTACAATGAGCAGTTCTTC CASSLGSYNEQFF TRBJ2-1 TRBV5-1 - -
TGTGCCAGCAGTTACGAGGCGAACACTGAAGCTTTCTTT CASSYEANTEAFF TRBJ1-1 TRBV6-5 - -
TGTGCCAGCAGCCCTACAAGCGGTTCACCCCTCCACTTT CASSPTSGSPLHF TRBJ1-6 TRBV2 - -
TGTGCCAGCAGCCTAGGACAGCTTCGGAATGAAAAACTGTTTTTT CASSLGQLRNEKLFF TRBJ1-4 TRBV7-2 - -
TGTGCCAGCAGCTTAAATCCCGCGGGGCAAGAGACCCAGTACTTC CASSLNPAGQETQYF TRBJ2-5 TRBV7-3 - -